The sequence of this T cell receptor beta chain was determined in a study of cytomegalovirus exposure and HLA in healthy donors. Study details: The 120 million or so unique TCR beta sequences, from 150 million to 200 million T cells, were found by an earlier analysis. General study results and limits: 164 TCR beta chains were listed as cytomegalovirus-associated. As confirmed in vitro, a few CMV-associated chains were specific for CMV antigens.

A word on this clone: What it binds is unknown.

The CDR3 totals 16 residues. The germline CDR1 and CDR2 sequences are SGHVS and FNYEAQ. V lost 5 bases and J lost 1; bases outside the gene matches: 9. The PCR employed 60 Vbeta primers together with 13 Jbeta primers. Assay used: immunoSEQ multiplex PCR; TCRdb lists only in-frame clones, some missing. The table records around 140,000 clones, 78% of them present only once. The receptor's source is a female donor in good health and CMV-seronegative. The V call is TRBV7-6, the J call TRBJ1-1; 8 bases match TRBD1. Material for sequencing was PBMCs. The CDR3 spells CASSQTPGQGNTEAFF. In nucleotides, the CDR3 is TGTGCCAGCAGCCAAACACCTGGACAGGGGAACACTGAAGCTTTCTTT.